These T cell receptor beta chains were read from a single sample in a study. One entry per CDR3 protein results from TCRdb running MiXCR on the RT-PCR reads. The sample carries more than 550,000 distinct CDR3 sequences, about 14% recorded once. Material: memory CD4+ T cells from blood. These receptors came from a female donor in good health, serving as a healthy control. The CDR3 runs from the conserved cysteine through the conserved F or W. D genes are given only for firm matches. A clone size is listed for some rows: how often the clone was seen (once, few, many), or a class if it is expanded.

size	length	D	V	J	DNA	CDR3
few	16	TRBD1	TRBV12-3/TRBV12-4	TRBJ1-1	TGTGCCAGCAGTCGGACAGGGGGCGGGATGAACACTGAAGCTTTCTTT	CASSRTGGGMNTEAFF
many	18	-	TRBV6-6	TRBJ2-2	TGTGCCAGCAGCCCCACCCGCGCTGGGTCCGGAGGCACCGGGGAGCTGTTTTTT	CASSPTRAGSGGTGELFF
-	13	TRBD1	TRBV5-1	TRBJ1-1	TGCGCCAGCAGTCCGGGACAGGGGGTATTGGCTTTCTTT	CASSPGQGVLAFF
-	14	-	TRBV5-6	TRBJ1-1	TGTGCCAGCAGCTTGGTGGGGACCAAGATTGAAGCTTTCTTT	CASSLVGTKIEAFF
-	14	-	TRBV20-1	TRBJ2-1	TGCAGTGCTATCTCTGGCCTATCGTACAATGAGCAGTTCTTC	CSAISGLSYNEQFF
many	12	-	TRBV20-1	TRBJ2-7	TGCAGTGCTCTACCCTGGGGGCGGGAGCAGTACTTC	CSALPWGREQYF
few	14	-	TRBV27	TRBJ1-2	TGTGCCAGCAGTCCCCGGGACGGTGGTCGTGGCTACACCTTC	CASSPRDGGRGYTF
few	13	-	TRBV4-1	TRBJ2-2	TGCGCCAGCAAGGCCCAGAACACCGGGGAGCTGTTTTTT	CASKAQNTGELFF
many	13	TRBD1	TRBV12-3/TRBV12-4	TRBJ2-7	TGTGCCAGCAGTTTCCAACGGACAGGCGAGCAGTACTTC	CASSFQRTGEQYF
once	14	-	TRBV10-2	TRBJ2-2	TGCGCCAGCAGTGGAGGGAACAACACCGGGGAGCTGTTTTTT	CASSGGNNTGELFF
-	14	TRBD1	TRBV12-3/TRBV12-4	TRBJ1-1	TGTGCCAGCAGTTTTCACAGGGGTGGCACTGAAGCTTTCTTT	CASSFHRGGTEAFF
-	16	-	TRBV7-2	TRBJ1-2	TGTGCCAGCAGCTTAGGACAGGCGTGGTTGCGCTATGGCTACACCTTC	CASSLGQAWLRYGYTF
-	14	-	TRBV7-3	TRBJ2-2	TGTGCCAGCAGCTACGGCAGGTCGAACGGGGAGCTGTTTTTT	CASSYGRSNGELFF
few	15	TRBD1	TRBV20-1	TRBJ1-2	TGCAGTGCTAGGGACAGGGAGAATTATATCGATGGCTACACCTTC	CSARDRENYIDGYTF
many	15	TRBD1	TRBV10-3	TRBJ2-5	TGTGCCATCAGTGGACAGGGTGGGGACCAAGAGACCCAGTACTTC	CAISGQGGDQETQYF
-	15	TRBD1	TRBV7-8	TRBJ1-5	TGTGCCAGCAGCTTATATGGATCAGGGGGCACCTACGAGCATTTT	CASSLYGSGGTYEHF
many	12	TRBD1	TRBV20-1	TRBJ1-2	TGCAGTGCTACCGACAGGGGGTATGGCTACACCTTC	CSATDRGYGYTF
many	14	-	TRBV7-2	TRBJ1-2	TGTGCCAGCAGTCAGGGGTTAGGGGGCTATGGCTACACCTTC	CASSQGLGGYGYTF
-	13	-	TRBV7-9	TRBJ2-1	TGTGCCAGCAGCCTCCTTCGGGGTGGTGAGCAGTTCTTC	CASSLLRGGEQFF
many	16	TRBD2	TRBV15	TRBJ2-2	TGTGCCACCAGCAGAGATCCGCTAGCGGGAGGCGGGGAGCTGTTTTTT	CATSRDPLAGGGELFF
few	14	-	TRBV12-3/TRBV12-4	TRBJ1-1	TGTGCCAGCAGACCGCCCCAGGGCCCCACTGAAGCTTTCTTT	CASRPPQGPTEAFF
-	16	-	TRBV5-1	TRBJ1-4	TGCGCCAGCAGCCCGCCTGACTATGCAACTAATGAAAAACTGTTTTTT	CASSPPDYATNEKLFF
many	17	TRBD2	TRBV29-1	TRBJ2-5	TGCAGCGGGGGAAAGACTAGCGGGAGAATAAGTCAAGAGACCCAGTACTTC	CSGGKTSGRISQETQYF
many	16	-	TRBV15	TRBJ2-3	TGTGCCACCAGCAGAGATAGTCCCCAACTAGTAGATACGCAGTATTTT	CATSRDSPQLVDTQYF
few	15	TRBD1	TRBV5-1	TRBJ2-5	TGCGCCAGCAGCTTGCACGGACAGGGCGGCGAGACCCAGTACTTC	CASSLHGQGGETQYF
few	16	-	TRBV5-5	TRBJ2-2	TGTGCCAGCAGCTTGGGAGTGCGGGCAGGCACCGGGGAGCTGTTTTTT	CASSLGVRAGTGELFF
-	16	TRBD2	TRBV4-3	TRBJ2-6	TGCGCCAGCAGCCCCGTTGGGGGGGATGGGGCCAACGTCCTGACTTTC	CASSPVGGDGANVLTF
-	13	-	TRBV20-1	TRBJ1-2	TGCAGTGCTAGAGATGGCAGAACCTATGGCTACACCTTC	CSARDGRTYGYTF
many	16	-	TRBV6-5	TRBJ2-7	TGTGCCAGCAGTTACTCGATGTCTAGCGATTACTACGAGCAGTACTTC	CASSYSMSSDYYEQYF
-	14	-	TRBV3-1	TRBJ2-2	TGTGCCAGCAGCCAGAACAGGTACACCGGGGAGCTGTTTTTT	CASSQNRYTGELFF
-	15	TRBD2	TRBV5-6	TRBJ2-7	TGTGCCAGCAGGTCGACTAGCGGGGGACCCTACGAGCAGTACTTC	CASRSTSGGPYEQYF
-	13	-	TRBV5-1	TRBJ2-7	TGCGCCAGCAGCAACCAGGGAGCCTACGAGCAGTACTTC	CASSNQGAYEQYF
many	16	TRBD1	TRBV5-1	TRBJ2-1	TGCGCCAGCAGCCCCTTAGGACAGGGATCATACAATGAGCAGTTCTTC	CASSPLGQGSYNEQFF
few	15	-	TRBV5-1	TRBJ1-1	TGCGCCAGCAGCTTGGATGGGGGGACCAGAGGTGGAGCTTTCTTT	CASSLDGGTRGGAFF
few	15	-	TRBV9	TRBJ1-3	TGTGCCAGCAGTTTTAACACAGGGTACGGAAACACCATATATTTT	CASSFNTGYGNTIYF
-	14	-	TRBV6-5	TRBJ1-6	TGTGCCAGCAGTTACTCGAGTATGGATTCACCCCTCCACTTT	CASSYSSMDSPLHF
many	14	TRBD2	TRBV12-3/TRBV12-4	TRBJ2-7	TGTGCCAGCAGTTTCTCGGGAGGAGGCTACGAGCAGTACTTC	CASSFSGGGYEQYF
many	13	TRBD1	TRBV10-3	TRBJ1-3	TGTGCGGCCCAACAGGGGGCTGGAAACACCATATATTTT	CAAQQGAGNTIYF
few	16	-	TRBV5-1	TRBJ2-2	TGCGCCAGCAGCGAGGGGTCCGGGTCGAACACCGGGGAGCTGTTTTTT	CASSEGSGSNTGELFF
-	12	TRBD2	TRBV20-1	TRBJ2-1	TGCAGTGCTAGACTGGGGGGGAATGAGCAGTTCTTC	CSARLGGNEQFF
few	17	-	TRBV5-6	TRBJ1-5	TGTGCCAGCAGCTTGTCCCCCTTGTCGGGGGCCGATCAGCCCCAGCATTTT	CASSLSPLSGADQPQHF